These 16 T cell receptor beta chains were all obtained from the same sample, sequenced in a study of blood T cell repertoires in COVID-19. Assay used: immunoSEQ multiplex PCR; TCRdb lists only in-frame clones, some missing. The table has roughly 30,000 clones, 70% to 90% seen once. Material for sequencing was peripheral blood. The source is a human donor in a cohort sampled during active COVID-19.

The chain recombines TRBV19 with TRBJ2-1; unclear D gene. The germline V and J ends were trimmed by 1 base and 0 bases, with 7 bases remaining between them. The V gene's germline CDR1 is LNHDA and CDR2 SQIVND (reference sequence). The CDR3 spans 15 residues. The CDR3 protein is CASSIGQNSYNEQFF. CDR3 in DNA: TGTGCCAGTAGTATAGGGCAGAACTCCTACAATGAGCAGTTCTTC.

The chain links TRBV10-3 to TRBJ2-7; 8 bases agree with TRBD1. The V gene's germline CDR1 is ENHRY and CDR2 SYGVKD. Losses at the gene ends were 6 bases for V and 0 bases for J; bases not matched to a gene: 7. The CDR3 contains 15 residues. The CDR3 here is CAIRETQGVSYEQYF. The CDR3 DNA sequence: TGTGCCATCAGGGAGACACAGGGGGTCTCCTACGAGCAGTACTTC.

The CDR3 bases are TGTGCCAGCAGCTTGGTAAGGACAGGCCCGACCGAGGAGACCCAGTACTTC. Protein: CASSLVRTGPTEETQYF. J is TRBJ2-5 and V is TRBV5-6; 7 bases match TRBD1. V trimming: 0 bases; J trimming: 5 bases; junction bases outside the gene matches: 13. This CDR3 has 17 residues. Looked up from germline, CDR1 is SGHDT and CDR2 is YYEEEE.

This clone was counted a few times. The chain has TRBV5-6 and TRBJ1-1; TRBD1 is a possible D gene (5 bases). The CDR3 runs 15 residues. V was shortened by 0 bases and J by 4 bases, with 13 bases between the two germline ends. The V gene's germline CDR1 is SGHDT and CDR2 YYEEEE. In DNA form, the CDR3 reads TGTGCCAGCAGCTTGGCGGGCGGGGGGGGCACTGAAGCTTTCTTT. It yields the protein CASSLAGGGGTEAFF. Full variable domain (rest looked up from reference TRBV5-6 and TRBJ1-1): DAGVTQSPTHLIKTRGQQVTLRCSPKSGHDTVSWYQQALGQGPQFIFQYYEEEERQRGNFPDRFSGHQFPNYSSELNVNALLLGDSALYLCASSLAGGGGTEAFFGQGTRLTVV.

This clone showed up just once. The CDR3 loop reads CSVGGLAASGETQYF. In DNA, the CDR3 is TGCAGCGTGGGGGGACTAGCGGCGTCCGGAGAGACCCAGTACTTC. The rearrangement joins TRBV29-1 to TRBJ2-5; 11 bases line up with TRBD2. Germline V CDR1 and CDR2: SQVTM, ANQGSEA. V trimming: 6 bases; J trimming: 4 bases; junction bases outside the gene matches: 10. The length of the CDR3 is 15 residues.

V gene TRBV19 combines with J gene TRBJ1-5; tentatively, D is TRBD1 (6 bases). The V end was cut by 6 bases, the J end by 9 bases, with 15 bases between. The CDR3 totals 13 residues. The germline CDR1 and CDR2 sequences are LNHDA and SQIVND (reference sequence). The CDR3 region is CASRLGEGGPQHF. The CDR3 nucleotides read TGTGCCAGTAGATTGGGGGAGGGGGGGCCCCAGCATTTT.

The V and J genes are TRBV5-4 and TRBJ2-4; D could derive from TRBD1 or TRBD2 (6 bases each). This CDR3 has 17 amino acids. Trimming cost V 4 bases and J 0 bases, with 17 bases left between them. Germline loops: CDR1 SGHNT, CDR2 YYREEE (reference sequence). The CDR3 coding sequence is TGTGCCAGCAGCCTGGGGGGCAGGCCGCTAGCCAAAAACATTCAGTACTTC. Its protein product is CASSLGGRPLAKNIQYF.

This sequence joins TRBV2 and TRBJ2-4; TRBD1 might be the D (6 bases). Trimming removed 4 bases at V and 0 bases at J, with 10 bases between. Germline V gives CDR1 SNHLY, CDR2 FYNNEI. The CDR3 runs 15 residues. The CDR3 DNA reads TGTGCCAGCAGTGGAGGGGGTTTAGCCAAAAACATTCAGTACTTC. Its protein is CASSGGGLAKNIQYF.

This CDR3 is CASSSGSYNEQFF. CDR3 DNA: TGTGCCAGCAGCTCCGGGTCCTACAATGAGCAGTTCTTC. V and J are TRBV11-2 and TRBJ2-1; the D is unclear. The CDR3 extends over 13 amino acids. Trimming pared 4 bases from V and 1 base from J, leaving 5 bases between. Germline CDR1 SGHAT, CDR2 FQNNGV.

This chain links TRBV5-1 with TRBJ2-5, with D maybe TRBD1 (5 bases). Germline CDR1 and CDR2: SGHRS and YFSETQ. The V and J ends lost 2 bases and 5 bases respectively, with 10 bases between them. This CDR3 has 13 amino acids. CDR3 region: CASSFARAETQYF. The CDR3 coding sequence is TGCGCCAGCAGCTTCGCCAGGGCGGAGACCCAGTACTTC.

This chain connects TRBV5-8 to TRBJ2-1, with 8 bases fitting TRBD1. There are 15 residues in the CDR3. Trimming at V came to 0 bases and at J to 4 bases, leaving 3 bases not matched to a gene. Germline V gene data show CDR1 as SGHTS and CDR2 as YDEGEE. This CDR3 reads CASSLARTGYNEQFF. Here the CDR3 DNA reads TGTGCCAGCAGCTTGGCCCGGACAGGGTACAATGAGCAGTTCTTC.

V usage is TRBV7-9 and J usage is TRBJ1-4, with D perhaps matching TRBD1 (5 bases). The CDR3 covers 16 residues. V lost 1 base, J lost 0 bases, and 9 bases lay in between. The V gene's germline CDR1 is SEHNR and CDR2 FQNEAQ (reference sequence). The CDR3 spells CASSLEGTATNEKLFF. The CDR3 DNA is TGTGCCAGCAGCTTAGAAGGGACTGCAACTAATGAAAAACTGTTTTTT.

This clone has only a few counts. This CDR3 is CASSPPGQGKFF. CDR3 nucleotide sequence: TGTGCCAGCAGCCCCCCCGGACAGGGAAAGTTCTTC. The V and J genes are TRBV6-6 and TRBJ2-1; TRBD1 matches at 8 bases. J was trimmed by 14 bases and V by 6 bases; bases with no gene match: 9. CDR3 size: 12 residues. CDR1 MNHNY and CDR2 SVGAGI come from the germline V gene (reference sequence).

V is TRBV5-1 and J is TRBJ2-4; weak D call: TRBD1 (6 bases). The CDR3 contains 16 residues. V was cut by 3 bases and J by 0 bases, with 13 bases left in between. Germline assignment: CDR1 SGHRS and CDR2 YFSETQ. CDR3: CASSSQGTTAKNIQYF. The CDR3 coding sequence is TGCGCCAGCAGCTCCCAGGGGACGACAGCCAAAAACATTCAGTACTTC.

This chain uses TRBV4-1 with TRBJ2-1; perhaps TRBD2 as D (6 bases). Germline assignment: CDR1 MGHRA and CDR2 YSYEKL. The V gene lost 1 base and the J gene lost 2 bases, with 15 bases spanning the gap. The CDR3 is 17 amino acids. CDR3 sequence reads: CASSQVGTLLPYNEQFF. CDR3 sequence (DNA): TGCGCCAGCAGCCAAGTGGGGACTCTTCTTCCCTACAATGAGCAGTTCTTC.

J is TRBJ2-1 and V is TRBV28; tentatively, D is TRBD2 (6 bases). V was cut by 5 bases and J by 0 bases, with 11 bases left in between. The germline V gene has CDR1 MDHEN and CDR2 SYDVKM. This CDR3 has 15 residues. The CDR3 region is CASSNRGSSYNEQFF. The CDR3, as DNA: TGTGCCAGCAGTAACCGGGGGAGCTCCTACAATGAGCAGTTCTTC.